This T cell receptor (beta chain) was captured by sequencing in a study of T cells in localized non-small cell lung cancer. Study-wide results and limits: Higher blood T cell density tracked longer overall survival.

For this clone: Antigen specificity is unknown.

Germline lookup yields CDR1 LNHDA and CDR2 SQIVND (reference sequence). The CDR3 covers 15 residues. V was clipped by 5 bases and J by 8 bases, with 18 bases between them. Some clones are missing from TCRdb's copy, which holds only in-frame ones; the method was immunoSEQ multiplex PCR. This table holds fewer than 25,000 clones, approximately 88% found once. The receptor comes from a male donor aged 60 or over with stage I lung adenocarcinoma. The chain has TRBV19 and TRBJ1-4; D remains unclear. Sequencing used peripheral blood, obtained before any cancer treatment. In DNA form, the CDR3 reads TGTGCCAGTAGTTCGAGCTCAGGAGTTGGCGAAAAACTGTTTTTT. This codes for CASSSSSGVGEKLFF.